The present entry profiles one T cell receptor beta chain with its context. Trimming left V 6 bases short and J 4 bases short, with 15 bases between. Germline V gives CDR1 SEHNR, CDR2 FQNEAQ (reference sequence). There are 14 residues in the CDR3. The treatment is: some 19 received Ad26.COV2.S at low or high dose, single or two shots; roughly five received placebo; per-sample allocation not given. Samples came from day 63 after the first vaccine or placebo injection. These data belong to a study of Ad26.COV2.S vaccination and SARS-CoV-2 variants. The method was immunoSEQ multiplex PCR; TCRdb's version includes in-frame clones alone and lacks a portion of them. The sample holds under 400,000 clones; roughly 84% are singletons and the top ten take roughly 3.2%.

This sequence was found in a person between 18 and 59 years old who received the Ad26.COV2.S COVID-19 vaccine or a placebo. The material sequenced was peripheral blood, taken in a trial of Ad26.COV2.S vaccine versus placebo. This chain connects TRBV7-9 to TRBJ2-5; either TRBD1 or TRBD2 may supply D (5 bases each). The CDR3 loop is CASSGTGTAETQYF. In DNA form, the CDR3 reads TGTGCCAGCAGTGGAACCGGGACGGCAGAGACCCAGTACTTC.